The rows below give T cell receptor beta chains drawn from one sample of a study of blood T cell repertoires in COVID-19. Sequencing was performed with immunoSEQ multiplex PCR; in TCRdb, only in-frame clones are kept and a portion is missing. The sample records about 59,000 clones, about 72% being singletons. Specimen: peripheral blood. The source of these receptors is a man older than 75 with acute or convalescent COVID-19. Each CDR3 is given with its conserved first and last residue. Fields, in order: D gene, V gene, clone size, J gene, CDR3 DNA, CDR3 protein. A D gene is named only where the DNA matches it firmly. Part of the rows lack a size; the others show once, few, many or a class for expanded clones.

d_call: -; v_call: TRBV30; clone_size: -; j_call: TRBJ2-5; cdr3_nt: TGTGCCTGGACTCAGGGAAATACGAAGACCCAGTACTTC; cdr3_aa: CAWTQGNTKTQYF
d_call: -; v_call: TRBV29-1; clone_size: -; j_call: TRBJ1-1; cdr3_nt: TGCAGCGGCCGTGTCGGGGGGAACACTGAAGCTTTCTTT; cdr3_aa: CSGRVGGNTEAFF
d_call: -; v_call: TRBV18; clone_size: -; j_call: TRBJ2-1; cdr3_nt: TGTGCCAGCTTTACCGGGACGGGGGCCTACAATGAGCAGTTCTTC; cdr3_aa: CASFTGTGAYNEQFF
d_call: TRBD2; v_call: TRBV30; clone_size: -; j_call: TRBJ2-3; cdr3_nt: TGTGCCTGGAGCCTGGAGCTAGCGGGGAGCACAGATACGCAGTATTTT; cdr3_aa: CAWSLELAGSTDTQYF
d_call: TRBD1; v_call: TRBV13; clone_size: few; j_call: TRBJ2-7; cdr3_nt: TGTGCCAGCAGCTATTCCGGGACAGATTACGAGCAGTACTTC; cdr3_aa: CASSYSGTDYEQYF
d_call: -; v_call: TRBV12-5; clone_size: -; j_call: TRBJ1-6; cdr3_nt: TGTGCTAGCGCCACAGGAGATCTATCACCCCTCCACTTT; cdr3_aa: CASATGDLSPLHF
d_call: TRBD2; v_call: TRBV7-2; clone_size: -; j_call: TRBJ2-7; cdr3_nt: TGTGCCAGCAGCGGCCAGCGGCCGGGAGGCTCCGAGCAGTACTTC; cdr3_aa: CASSGQRPGGSEQYF
d_call: -; v_call: TRBV6-1; clone_size: -; j_call: TRBJ2-7; cdr3_nt: TGTGCCAGCAGTGAAGGTCGGGCAGGACTCTACGAGCAGTACTTC; cdr3_aa: CASSEGRAGLYEQYF
d_call: -; v_call: TRBV18; clone_size: -; j_call: TRBJ2-7; cdr3_nt: TGTGCCAGCTCACCAGTGCGACTAAACGAGCAGTACTTC; cdr3_aa: CASSPVRLNEQYF
d_call: TRBD1; v_call: TRBV11-2; clone_size: -; j_call: TRBJ2-5; cdr3_nt: TGTGCCAGCAGTACAGGGGGTAGGGAGACCCAGTACTTC; cdr3_aa: CASSTGGRETQYF
d_call: -; v_call: TRBV5-6; clone_size: -; j_call: TRBJ1-2; cdr3_nt: TGTGCCAGCACCTTAGGACGGGGGGCTGGCTACACCTTC; cdr3_aa: CASTLGRGAGYTF
d_call: TRBD1; v_call: TRBV5-1; clone_size: -; j_call: TRBJ2-7; cdr3_nt: TGCGCCAGCAGCCCCGGGACAGGGGGACACGAGCAGTACTTC; cdr3_aa: CASSPGTGGHEQYF
d_call: -; v_call: TRBV4-1; clone_size: -; j_call: TRBJ1-2; cdr3_nt: TGCGCCAGCAGCCCTATTCCTAGACATGGCTACACCTTC; cdr3_aa: CASSPIPRHGYTF
d_call: -; v_call: TRBV5-5; clone_size: -; j_call: TRBJ1-2; cdr3_nt: TGTGCCAGCAGCAACCCGACAGGTCCAGTACTTCTGTATGGCTACACCTTC; cdr3_aa: CASSNPTGPVLLYGYTF
d_call: -; v_call: TRBV20-1; clone_size: -; j_call: TRBJ1-5; cdr3_nt: TGCAGTGCTAGTATCCAGTCAGGGAAAGTTCAGCCCCAGCATTTT; cdr3_aa: CSASIQSGKVQPQHF
d_call: -; v_call: TRBV27; clone_size: -; j_call: TRBJ1-2; cdr3_nt: TGTGCCAGCAGTTTAGGTTCTGGGGGAGGCTATGGCTACACCTTC; cdr3_aa: CASSLGSGGGYGYTF
d_call: -; v_call: TRBV6-5; clone_size: -; j_call: TRBJ1-5; cdr3_nt: TGTGCCAGCTATGGGGGGGGAAGCAATCAGCCCCAGCATTTT; cdr3_aa: CASYGGGSNQPQHF
d_call: TRBD2; v_call: TRBV11-3; clone_size: -; j_call: TRBJ2-1; cdr3_nt: TGTGCCAGCAGCGGCCCGGGACTAGCGGGAGAGCAGTTCTTC; cdr3_aa: CASSGPGLAGEQFF
d_call: TRBD2; v_call: TRBV2; clone_size: -; j_call: TRBJ2-3; cdr3_nt: TGTGCCAGCAGTATGGAATCGCGGGAGGCCCCAGATACGCAGTATTTT; cdr3_aa: CASSMESREAPDTQYF
d_call: -; v_call: TRBV7-9; clone_size: -; j_call: TRBJ1-3; cdr3_nt: TGTGCCAGCAGCTGGAGACGAGTATCTGGAAACACCATATATTTT; cdr3_aa: CASSWRRVSGNTIYF
d_call: -; v_call: TRBV19; clone_size: -; j_call: TRBJ1-1; cdr3_nt: TGTGCCACCGATCGGCGGGGGGGAACTGAAGCTTTCTTT; cdr3_aa: CATDRRGGTEAFF
d_call: -; v_call: TRBV29-1; clone_size: -; j_call: TRBJ1-2; cdr3_nt: TGCAGCGTTGGGGACTCTAACTATGGCTACACCTTC; cdr3_aa: CSVGDSNYGYTF
d_call: -; v_call: TRBV27; clone_size: -; j_call: TRBJ2-1; cdr3_nt: TGTGCCAGCAGTTTGGTCGGGAGTTCCTACAATGAGCAGTTCTTC; cdr3_aa: CASSLVGSSYNEQFF
d_call: -; v_call: TRBV5-8; clone_size: -; j_call: TRBJ2-7; cdr3_nt: TGTGCCAGCAGCTTGGGAGACTCCGCGTCCTACGAGCAGTACTTC; cdr3_aa: CASSLGDSASYEQYF
d_call: -; v_call: TRBV19; clone_size: -; j_call: TRBJ1-2; cdr3_nt: TGTGCCAGCCACCCTCGGGAGGGCAGGGAAGAGGGTAACTATGGCTACACCTTC; cdr3_aa: CASHPREGREEGNYGYTF
d_call: -; v_call: TRBV29-1; clone_size: -; j_call: TRBJ1-1; cdr3_nt: TGCAGCGCTCAGCAGGCAGGGTTCACTGAAGCTTTCTTT; cdr3_aa: CSAQQAGFTEAFF
d_call: -; v_call: TRBV3-1/TRBV3-2; clone_size: -; j_call: TRBJ1-2; cdr3_nt: TGTGCCAGCAGCCAAGTGATAGACAGGTACAACTATGGCTACACCTTC; cdr3_aa: CASSQVIDRYNYGYTF
d_call: TRBD1; v_call: TRBV7-8; clone_size: -; j_call: TRBJ2-3; cdr3_nt: TGTGCCAGCAGCGAAGGACAGGGCCCAGATACGCAGTATTTT; cdr3_aa: CASSEGQGPDTQYF